Listed below are T cell receptor beta chains from one sample, sequenced in a study of response to subunit inactivated influenza vaccine. TCRdb re-called the RT-PCR reads with MiXCR, one entry per CDR3 protein. Of about 830,000 distinct CDR3 sequences in the sample, around a sixth were seen once. Material: PBMCs from blood, obtained more than 4 days after vaccination. These receptors were collected from a man over 45 who received an inactivated influenza vaccine. Both conserved end residues are trimmed from each CDR3.

j_gene	v_gene	CDR3aa
TRBJ2-7	TRBV28	ASWNRESYEQY
TRBJ2-3	TRBV25-1	ASSYRSGSTDTQY
TRBJ2-3	TRBV5-1	ASSQGLAGSTDTQY
TRBJ2-1	TRBV5-6	ASSPGQDRVVEQF
TRBJ2-3	TRBV6-1	ASSLLGATDTQY
TRBJ2-7	TRBV2	ASGDPGQGAYEQY
TRBJ2-7	TRBV12-3/TRBV12-4	ASSPGTSGEQY
TRBJ2-5	TRBV20-1	SARDVRSETQY
TRBJ2-5	TRBV4-1	ASSASSTNQETQY
TRBJ1-1	TRBV5-1	ASSLTEGRNTEAF
TRBJ2-3	TRBV5-1	ASQSNSVDTQY
TRBJ2-5	TRBV7-8	ASSSAQGIQETQY
TRBJ2-7	TRBV12-3/TRBV12-4	ASSLLAGMGEQY
TRBJ2-1	TRBV6-2/TRBV6-3	ASNRLAEIYNEQF
TRBJ2-2	TRBV15	ATSRAREGIGELF
TRBJ2-7	TRBV5-5	ASSSNPGQGAYEQY
TRBJ2-1	TRBV2	ASSTRSSYNEQF
TRBJ2-2	TRBV20-1	SARKGASVGELF
TRBJ1-1	TRBV5-1	ASSPDRADLTQAF
TRBJ2-7	TRBV7-2	ASSPTSGGRYEQY
TRBJ1-1	TRBV11-2	ASSSGQVMNTEAF
TRBJ2-4	TRBV15	ATSRDARTALAKNIQY
TRBJ1-2	TRBV12-3/TRBV12-4	ASSPDRSRGYT
TRBJ2-3	TRBV30	AWSLGHRTDTQY
TRBJ2-3	TRBV6-2/TRBV6-3	ASRTQERTQY
TRBJ2-5	TRBV28	ASSLLRDRGYETQY
TRBJ2-1	TRBV7-2	ASSSQGLNSYNEQF
TRBJ2-7	TRBV9	ASSVSPMHEQY
TRBJ2-3	TRBV5-1	ASSEGRPSTDTQY
TRBJ1-5	TRBV20-1	SARIGGGNQPQH
TRBJ2-7	TRBV5-1	ASSLAMGPGEQY
TRBJ2-2	TRBV12-3/TRBV12-4	ASSLSRAGELF
TRBJ1-2	TRBV6-2/TRBV6-3	ASWVRGVYGYT
TRBJ1-1	TRBV28	ASSATGGSTEAF
TRBJ2-2	TRBV5-1	ASSFLLAGTPGELF
TRBJ1-1	TRBV29-1	TSGGLGTEAF
TRBJ2-7	TRBV4-1	ASSQVGTGPYEQY
TRBJ2-1	TRBV20-1	SARTLGSYNEQF
TRBJ2-1	TRBV18	ASSPPDGGNEQF
TRBJ2-1	TRBV9	ASSVTTGRDKRYNEQF
TRBJ2-7	TRBV10-3	AISESETTTYEQY
TRBJ2-1	TRBV5-1	ASSLEGWTYNEQF
TRBJ2-7	TRBV20-1	SARVGGGFLGEQY
TRBJ2-3	TRBV20-1	SAPTSGYTDTQY
TRBJ1-2	TRBV20-1	SARIPVRGGYT
TRBJ1-2	TRBV5-1	ASSSRDGAYGYT
TRBJ1-1	TRBV7-2	ASSQGLIRRGETEAF
TRBJ2-1	TRBV7-9	ASSFDAYNEQF
TRBJ2-7	TRBV4-3	ASSQDLGQGTYEQY
TRBJ2-5	TRBV28	ASSLSERVPQY
TRBJ2-1	TRBV20-1	SARLAGPRAEQF
TRBJ2-3	TRBV4-3	ASSQDPPGGARNTQY
TRBJ1-2	TRBV6-5	ASSYSTGGRYHYGYT
TRBJ2-7	TRBV20-1	SARLHSGLAYEQY